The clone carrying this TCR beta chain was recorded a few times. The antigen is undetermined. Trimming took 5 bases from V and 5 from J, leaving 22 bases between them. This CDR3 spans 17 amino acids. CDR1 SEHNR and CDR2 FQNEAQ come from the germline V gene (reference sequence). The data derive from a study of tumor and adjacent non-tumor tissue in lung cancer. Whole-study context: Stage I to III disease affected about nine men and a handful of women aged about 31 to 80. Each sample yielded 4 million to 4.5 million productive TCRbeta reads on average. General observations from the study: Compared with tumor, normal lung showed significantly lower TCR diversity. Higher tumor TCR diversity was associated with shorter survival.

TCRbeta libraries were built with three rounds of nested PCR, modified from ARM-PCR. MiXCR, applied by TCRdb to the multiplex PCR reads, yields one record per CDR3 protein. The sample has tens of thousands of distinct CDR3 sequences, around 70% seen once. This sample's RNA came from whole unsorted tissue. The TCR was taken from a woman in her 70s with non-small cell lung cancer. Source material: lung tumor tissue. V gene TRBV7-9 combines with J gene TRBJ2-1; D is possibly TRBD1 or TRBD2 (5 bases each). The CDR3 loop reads CASSEPKGSAIHNEQFF. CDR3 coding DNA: TGTGCCAGCAGCGAACCTAAGGGGAGCGCCATCCACAATGAGCAGTTCTTC.